This TCR beta chain came from a study of tumor-infiltrating lymphocytes in primary liver carcinoma. The wider study: Patients diagnosed with primary liver carcinoma received treatment through surgical resection.

Unsorted whole blood supplied the blood RNA, and germline DNA was isolated too. Around 4 milliliters of peripheral blood were drawn preoperatively. This CDR3 comprises 14 residues. Trimming removed 8 bases from V and 4 bases from J; junction bases left unmatched: 8. The germline V gene has CDR1 MDHEN and CDR2 SYDVKM. From around 500 ng of total RNA, TCR beta-specific cDNA was reverse-transcribed using a constant-region primer. Three-round nested multiplex PCR performed with slightly modified ARM-PCR produced the TCR beta libraries. Forward primers for TRBV1-TRBV30 and a C-beta reverse primer served the first two PCR rounds, at roughly 10 cycles each. TCRdb fed the multiplex PCR reads into MiXCR, producing one record per CDR3 protein. The table shows about 310,000 distinct CDR3 sequences, with about 50% occurring only once.

The source material was peripheral blood. V and J are TRBV28 and TRBJ2-1, with 7 positions matching TRBD2. This TCR came from a woman aged 25 to 45 with primary liver carcinoma and hepatitis B virus infection. CDR3 in amino acids: CASVRETAYNEQFF. For the CDR3, the DNA is TGTGCCAGCGTGCGGGAGACGGCATACAATGAGCAGTTCTTC.